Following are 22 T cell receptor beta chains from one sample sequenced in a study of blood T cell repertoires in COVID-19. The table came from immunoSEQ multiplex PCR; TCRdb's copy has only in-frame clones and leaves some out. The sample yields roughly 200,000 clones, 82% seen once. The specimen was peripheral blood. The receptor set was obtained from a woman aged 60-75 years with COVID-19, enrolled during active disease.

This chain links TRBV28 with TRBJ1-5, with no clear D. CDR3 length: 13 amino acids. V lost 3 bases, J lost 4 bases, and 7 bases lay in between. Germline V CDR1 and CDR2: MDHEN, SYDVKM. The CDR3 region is CASSFGRNQPQHF. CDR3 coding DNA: TGTGCCAGCAGTTTTGGGAGGAATCAGCCCCAGCATTTT.

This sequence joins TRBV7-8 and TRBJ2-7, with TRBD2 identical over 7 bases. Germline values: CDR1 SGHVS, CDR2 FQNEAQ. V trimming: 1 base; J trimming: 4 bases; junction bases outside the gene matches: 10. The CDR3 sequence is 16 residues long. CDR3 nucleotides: TGTGCCAGCAGCTTAGGCGCGGGTCTAGCGGTATACGAGCAGTACTTC. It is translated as CASSLGAGLAVYEQYF.

The CDR3 here is CASSRSLGTGNTIYF. The CDR3, as DNA: TGTGCCAGCAGCCGGAGTCTAGGAACTGGAAACACCATATATTTT. The chain has TRBV7-9 and TRBJ1-3; no reliable D call. Germline CDR1 and CDR2: SEHNR and FQNEAQ (reference sequence). The V gene lost 5 bases and the J gene lost 2 bases, with 13 bases spanning the gap. The CDR3 runs to 15 residues.

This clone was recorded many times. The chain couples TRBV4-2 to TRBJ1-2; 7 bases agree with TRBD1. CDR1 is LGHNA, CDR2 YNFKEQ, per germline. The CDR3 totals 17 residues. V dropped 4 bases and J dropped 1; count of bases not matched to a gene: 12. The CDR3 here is CASSPRDRAPFNYGYTF. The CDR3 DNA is TGTGCCAGCAGCCCCAGGGACAGAGCCCCCTTTAACTATGGCTACACCTTC.

The CDR3 DNA is TGTGCCAGCAGCTTAGTGGGCAGGGCGAACACTGAAGCTTTCTTT. The encoded protein is CASSLVGRANTEAFF. This chain joins TRBV11-2 and TRBJ1-1; TRBD1 is a possible D gene (5 bases). Germline CDR1 and CDR2: SGHAT and FQNNGV. The length of the CDR3 is 15 residues. Trimming left V 1 base short and J 1 base short, with 10 bases between.

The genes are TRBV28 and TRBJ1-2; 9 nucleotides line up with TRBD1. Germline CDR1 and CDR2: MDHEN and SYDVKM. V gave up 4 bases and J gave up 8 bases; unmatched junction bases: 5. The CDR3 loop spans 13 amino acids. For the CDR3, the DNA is TGTGCCAGCAGTTCGGGACAGGGAACCGGCTACACCTTC. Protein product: CASSSGQGTGYTF.

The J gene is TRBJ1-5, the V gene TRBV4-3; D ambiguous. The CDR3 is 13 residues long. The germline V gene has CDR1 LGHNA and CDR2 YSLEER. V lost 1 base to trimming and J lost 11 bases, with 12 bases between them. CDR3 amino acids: CASSQGANSAQHF. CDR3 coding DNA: TGCGCCAGCAGCCAAGGGGCTAACTCGGCCCAGCATTTT.

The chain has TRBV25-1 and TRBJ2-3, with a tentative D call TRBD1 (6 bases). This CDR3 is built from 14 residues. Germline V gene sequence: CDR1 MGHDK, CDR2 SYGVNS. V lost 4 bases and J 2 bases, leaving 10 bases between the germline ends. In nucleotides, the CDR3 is TGTGCCAGCAGTGGACAGGTTTCCACAGATACGCAGTATTTT. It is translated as CASSGQVSTDTQYF.

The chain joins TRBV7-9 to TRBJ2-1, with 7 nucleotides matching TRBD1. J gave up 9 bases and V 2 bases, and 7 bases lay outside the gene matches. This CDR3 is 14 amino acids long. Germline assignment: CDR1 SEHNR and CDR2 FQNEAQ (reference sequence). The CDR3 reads CASSLRDRVGEQFF. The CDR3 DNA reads TGTGCCAGCAGCTTAAGAGACAGGGTGGGTGAGCAGTTCTTC.

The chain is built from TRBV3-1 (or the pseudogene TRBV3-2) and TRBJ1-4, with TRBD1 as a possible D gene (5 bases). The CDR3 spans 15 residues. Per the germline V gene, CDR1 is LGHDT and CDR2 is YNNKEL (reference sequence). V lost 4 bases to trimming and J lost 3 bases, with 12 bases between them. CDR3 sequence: CASSRIIGANEKLFF. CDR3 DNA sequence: TGTGCCAGCAGCCGTATTATAGGGGCTAATGAAAAACTGTTTTTT.

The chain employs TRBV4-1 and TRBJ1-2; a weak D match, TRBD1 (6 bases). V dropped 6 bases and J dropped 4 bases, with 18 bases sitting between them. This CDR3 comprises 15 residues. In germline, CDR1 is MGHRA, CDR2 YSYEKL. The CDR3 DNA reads TGCGCCAGCAGTCTCGAGGGGGGGCTTTCCTATGGCTACACCTTC. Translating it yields CASSLEGGLSYGYTF.

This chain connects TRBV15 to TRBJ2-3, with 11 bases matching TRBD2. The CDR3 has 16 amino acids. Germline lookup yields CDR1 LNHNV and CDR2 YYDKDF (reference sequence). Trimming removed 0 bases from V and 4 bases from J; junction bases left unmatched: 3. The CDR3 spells CATSRDGGLAADTQYF. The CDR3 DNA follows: TGTGCCACCAGCAGAGACGGGGGACTAGCGGCAGATACGCAGTATTTT.

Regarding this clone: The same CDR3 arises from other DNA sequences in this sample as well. CDR3 in amino acids: CSVGHSNQPQHF. CDR3 nucleotides: TGCAGCGTAGGACATTCCAATCAGCCCCAGCATTTT. The V gene is TRBV29-1, the J gene TRBJ1-5, with TRBD1 as a possible D gene (5 bases). The CDR3 is made up of 12 amino acids. Germline V gene lookup returns CDR1 SQVTM and CDR2 ANQGSEA. The V and J ends lost 6 bases and 3 bases respectively, with 9 bases between them. The complete variable domain, with remaining parts taken from reference TRBV29-1 and TRBJ1-5, reads SAVISQKPSRDICQRGTSLTIQCQVDSQVTMMFWYRQQPGQSLTLIATANQGSEATYESGFVIDKFPISRPNLTFSTLTVSNMSPEDSSIYLCSVGHSNQPQHFGDGTRLSIL.

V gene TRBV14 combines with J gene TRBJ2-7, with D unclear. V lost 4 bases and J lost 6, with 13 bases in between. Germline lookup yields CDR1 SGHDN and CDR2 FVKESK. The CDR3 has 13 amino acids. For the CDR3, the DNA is TGTGCCAGCAGCCTCTCCGGGTCCACCGAGCAGTACTTC. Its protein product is CASSLSGSTEQYF.

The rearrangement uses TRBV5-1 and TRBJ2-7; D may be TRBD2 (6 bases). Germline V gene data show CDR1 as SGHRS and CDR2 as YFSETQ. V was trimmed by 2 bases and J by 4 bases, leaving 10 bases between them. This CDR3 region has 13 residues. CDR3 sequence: CASSFGGSYEQYF. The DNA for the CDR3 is TGCGCCAGCAGCTTCGGAGGGTCTTACGAGCAGTACTTC.

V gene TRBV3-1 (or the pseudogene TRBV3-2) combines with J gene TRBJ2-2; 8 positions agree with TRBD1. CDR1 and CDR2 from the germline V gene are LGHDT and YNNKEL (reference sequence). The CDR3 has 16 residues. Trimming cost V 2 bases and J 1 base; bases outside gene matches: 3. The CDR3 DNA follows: TGTGCCAGCAGCCAATGGACAGGGATGAACACCGGGGAGCTGTTTTTT. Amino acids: CASSQWTGMNTGELFF.

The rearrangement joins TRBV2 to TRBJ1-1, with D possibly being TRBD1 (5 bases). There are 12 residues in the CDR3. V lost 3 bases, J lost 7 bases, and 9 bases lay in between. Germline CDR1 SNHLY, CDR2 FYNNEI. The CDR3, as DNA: TGTGCCAGCAGTGAGGGGCCCTTTGAAGCTTTCTTT. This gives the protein CASSEGPFEAFF.

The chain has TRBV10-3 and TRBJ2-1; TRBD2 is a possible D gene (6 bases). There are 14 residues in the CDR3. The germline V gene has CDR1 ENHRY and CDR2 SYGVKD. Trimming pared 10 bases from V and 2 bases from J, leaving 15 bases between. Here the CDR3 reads CATEGPTTYNEQFF. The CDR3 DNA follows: TGTGCCACGGAGGGACCCACGACCTACAATGAGCAGTTCTTC.

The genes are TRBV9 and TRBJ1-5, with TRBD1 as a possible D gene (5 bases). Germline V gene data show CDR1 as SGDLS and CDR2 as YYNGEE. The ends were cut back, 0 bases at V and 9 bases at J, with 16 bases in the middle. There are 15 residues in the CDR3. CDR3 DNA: TGTGCCAGCAGCGTAGTTCCGGACGGGGGGACGCCCCAGCATTTT. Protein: CASSVVPDGGTPQHF.

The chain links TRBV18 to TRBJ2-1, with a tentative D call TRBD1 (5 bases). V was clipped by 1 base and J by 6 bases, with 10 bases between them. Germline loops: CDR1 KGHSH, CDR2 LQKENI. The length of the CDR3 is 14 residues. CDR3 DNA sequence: TGTGCCAGCTCACCACAGGGGCTACCCAATGAGCAGTTCTTC. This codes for CASSPQGLPNEQFF.

The CDR3 reads CASSEGLAGGKETQYF. As DNA, the CDR3 is TGTGCCAGCAGCGAGGGACTAGCGGGAGGCAAAGAGACCCAGTACTTC. The chain carries TRBV9 and TRBJ2-5; 15 bases are shared with TRBD2. This CDR3 is built from 16 residues. Germline CDR1 and CDR2: SGDLS and YYNGEE. Trimming removed 3 bases from V and 3 bases from J; junction bases left unmatched: 3.

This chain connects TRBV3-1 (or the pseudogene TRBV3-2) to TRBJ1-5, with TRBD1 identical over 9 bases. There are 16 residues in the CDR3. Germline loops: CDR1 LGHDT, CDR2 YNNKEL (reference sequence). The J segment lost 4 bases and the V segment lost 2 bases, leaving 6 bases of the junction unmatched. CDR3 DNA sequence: TGTGCCAGCAGCCAACAGACAGGGGGTTCGAATCAGCCCCAGCATTTT. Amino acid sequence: CASSQQTGGSNQPQHF.